This TCR beta chain was captured in a study of blood T cell repertoires in COVID-19. As originally analysed: Amplified reference gene primers provided the basis for estimating nucleated cell counts. Measured with immunoSEQ multiplex PCR; TCRdb has only the in-frame clones, and not every one. V, J and clone size reflect that table, while D and trimming were determined from the DNA. This sample has roughly 100,000 clones, with approximately 86% found just once. CDR3 size: 14 residues. Per germline, CDR1 SGHRS and CDR2 YFSETQ. Trimming removed 7 bases from V and 0 bases from J, with 11 bases in between. What was sequenced was peripheral blood. This TCR was recovered from a man aged 50-59 years with active or convalescent COVID-19. This rearrangement joins TRBV5-1 to TRBJ2-4, with TRBD1 as a possible D gene (5 bases). CDR3: CASALGVAKNIQYF. The CDR3 nucleotides read TGCGCCAGCGCCCTAGGGGTAGCCAAAAACATTCAGTACTTC. Combining the CDR3 with reference TRBV5-1 and TRBJ2-4 gives the whole variable domain KAGVTQTPRYLIKTRGQQVTLSCSPISGHRSVSWYQQTPGQGLQFLFEYFSETQRNKGNFPGRFSGRQFSNSRSEMNVSTLELGDSALYLCASALGVAKNIQYFGAGTRLSVL.